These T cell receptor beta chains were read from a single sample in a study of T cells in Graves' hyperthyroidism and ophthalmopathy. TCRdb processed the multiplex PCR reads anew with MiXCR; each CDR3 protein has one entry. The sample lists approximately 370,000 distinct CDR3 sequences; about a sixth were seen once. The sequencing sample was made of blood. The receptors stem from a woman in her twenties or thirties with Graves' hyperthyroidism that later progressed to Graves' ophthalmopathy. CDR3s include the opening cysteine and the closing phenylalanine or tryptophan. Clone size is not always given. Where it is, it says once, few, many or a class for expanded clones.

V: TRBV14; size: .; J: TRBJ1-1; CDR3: CASSHNGRPLNTEAFF
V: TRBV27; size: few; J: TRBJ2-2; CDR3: CASSVMRNTGELFF
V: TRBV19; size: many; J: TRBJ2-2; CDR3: CASSHPGTSGEGTGELFF
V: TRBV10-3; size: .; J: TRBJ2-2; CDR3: CAISEETGLAGVGELFF
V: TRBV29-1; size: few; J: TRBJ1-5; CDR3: CSARTGEGQPQHF
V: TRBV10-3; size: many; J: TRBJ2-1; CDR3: CAISVMRETEQFF
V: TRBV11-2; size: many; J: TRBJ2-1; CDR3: CASSSGTGHYNEQFF
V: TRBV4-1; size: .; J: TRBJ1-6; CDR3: CASSQVPGGDSPLHF
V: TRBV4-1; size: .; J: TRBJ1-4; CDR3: CASSQHPGVIEKLFF
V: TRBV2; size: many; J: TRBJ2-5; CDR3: CASTGQGFETQYF
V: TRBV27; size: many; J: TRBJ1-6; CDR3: CASRRDTGFESFYSPLHF
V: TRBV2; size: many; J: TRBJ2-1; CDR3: CAGRPGAGNEQFF
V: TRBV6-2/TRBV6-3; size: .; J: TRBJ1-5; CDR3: CASRTGVDQPQHF
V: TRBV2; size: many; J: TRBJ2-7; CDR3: CASSDHTATGGSLGQYF
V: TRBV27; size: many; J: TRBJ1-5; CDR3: CASSLLGPRQPQHF
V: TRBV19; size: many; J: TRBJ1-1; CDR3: CASSPQRNTEAFF
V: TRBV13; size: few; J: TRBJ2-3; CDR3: CASSLAGLATDTQYF
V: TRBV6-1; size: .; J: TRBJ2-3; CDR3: CASSYLPPGPHHTQYF
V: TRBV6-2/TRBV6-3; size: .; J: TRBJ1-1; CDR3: CASSYSGVGEAFF
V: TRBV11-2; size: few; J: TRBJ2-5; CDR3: CASSLGGTLQETQYF
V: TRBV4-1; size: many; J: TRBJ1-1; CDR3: CASSQDWADRGPTEAFF
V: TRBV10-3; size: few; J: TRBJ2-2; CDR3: CAIQQGPTNTGELFF
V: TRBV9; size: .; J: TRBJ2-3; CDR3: CASSVANAPDTQYF
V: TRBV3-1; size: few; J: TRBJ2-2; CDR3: CASSQVDRSVLFF
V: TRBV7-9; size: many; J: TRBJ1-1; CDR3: CASSHGGSITEAFF
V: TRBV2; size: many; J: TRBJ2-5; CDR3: CAGSMTGGSETQYF
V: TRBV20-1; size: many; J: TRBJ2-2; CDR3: CSARKGLAGIGGELFF
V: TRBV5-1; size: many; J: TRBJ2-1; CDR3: CASSLTSGGGNEQFF
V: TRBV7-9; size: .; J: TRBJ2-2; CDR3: CASSRPPGAEDNTGELFF
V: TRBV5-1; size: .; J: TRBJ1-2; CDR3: CASSLAAVGPPDGYTF
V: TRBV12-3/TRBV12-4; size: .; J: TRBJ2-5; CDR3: CASSRATGGRETQYF
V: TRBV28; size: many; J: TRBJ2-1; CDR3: CASSTPNHRHNEQFF
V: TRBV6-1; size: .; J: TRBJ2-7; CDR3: CASSQGGSRFSYEQYF
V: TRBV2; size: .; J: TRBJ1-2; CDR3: CASSEWQGRHYGYTF
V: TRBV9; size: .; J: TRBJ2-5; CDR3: CASSVESVPETQYF
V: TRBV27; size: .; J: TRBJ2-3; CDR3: CASSPGAGTDTQYF
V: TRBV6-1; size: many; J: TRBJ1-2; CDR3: CAAGEALHRYTF
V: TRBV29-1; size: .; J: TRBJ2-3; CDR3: CSVEAGGGGADTQYF
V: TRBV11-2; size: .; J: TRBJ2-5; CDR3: CASSLEGSATQYF
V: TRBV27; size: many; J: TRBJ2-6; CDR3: CASSFHRAPGANVLTF
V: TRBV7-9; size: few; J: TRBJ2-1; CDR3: CASSPGGAHEQFF
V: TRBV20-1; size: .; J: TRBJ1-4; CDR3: CSADDRVGTGRALNEKLFF
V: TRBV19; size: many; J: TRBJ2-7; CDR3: CASRSWDTASYEQYF
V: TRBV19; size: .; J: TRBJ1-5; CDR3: CASNDRENQPQHF
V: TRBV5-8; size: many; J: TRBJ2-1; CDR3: CASSLRDQADGEQFF
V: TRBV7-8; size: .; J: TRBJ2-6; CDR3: CASSLGASGANVRTF
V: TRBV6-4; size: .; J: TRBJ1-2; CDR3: CASSYSGAPRVRGYTF
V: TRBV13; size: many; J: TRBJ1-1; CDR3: CASSSLFTGEAFF
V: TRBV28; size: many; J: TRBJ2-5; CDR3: CASSFWRTLPGETQYF